The present TCR beta chain was sequenced within a study of blood T cell repertoires in COVID-19. The wider study: The study drew acute and convalescent COVID-19 samples from the United States, Italy and Spain. T cells, B-cell-depleted T cells, or PBMCs supplied cDNA or gDNA.

Cohort placement rested on clinical history that participants reported themselves. V dropped 3 bases and J dropped 5; count of bases not matched to a gene: 10. The CDR3 loop spans 17 amino acids. Germline-derived CDR1 and CDR2 are DFQATT and SNEGSKA (reference sequence). As processed by the authors: The assay estimated nucleated cells by amplifying reference gene primers. Using immunoSEQ multiplex PCR, the repertoire was profiled, and TCRdb retains in-frame clones only, with some absent. V and J calls and clone size are as listed in that table; D and trimming were resolved from the DNA. This repertoire shows approximately 250,000 clones, under 90% found once; its top ten account for approximately 4%.

This TCR was sampled from a man aged 30-40 years with acute COVID-19. Sequencing was carried out using PBMCs or T cells enriched from blood (not recorded which). The chain has TRBV20-1 and TRBJ2-2; 12 bases line up with TRBD2. This CDR3 reads CSASGLAGGPGTGELFF. The DNA for the CDR3 is TGCAGTGCTAGTGGTCTAGCGGGGGGGCCTGGGACCGGGGAGCTGTTTTTT.